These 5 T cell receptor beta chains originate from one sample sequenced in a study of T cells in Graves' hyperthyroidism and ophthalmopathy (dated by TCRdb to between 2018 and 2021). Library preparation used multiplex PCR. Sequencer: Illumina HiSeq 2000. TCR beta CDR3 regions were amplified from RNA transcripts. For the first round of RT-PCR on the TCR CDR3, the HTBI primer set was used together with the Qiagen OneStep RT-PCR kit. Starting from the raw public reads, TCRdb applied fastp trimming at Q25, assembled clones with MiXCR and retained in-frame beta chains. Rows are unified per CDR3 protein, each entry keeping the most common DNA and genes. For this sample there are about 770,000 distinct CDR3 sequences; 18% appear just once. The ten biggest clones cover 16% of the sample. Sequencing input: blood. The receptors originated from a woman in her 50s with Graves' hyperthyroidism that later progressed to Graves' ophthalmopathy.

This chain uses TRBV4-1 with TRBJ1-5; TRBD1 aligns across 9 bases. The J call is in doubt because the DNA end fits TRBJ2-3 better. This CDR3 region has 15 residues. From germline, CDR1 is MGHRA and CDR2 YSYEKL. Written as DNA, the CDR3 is TGCGCCAGCAGCCAAGATGACAGGGGGAGGCAGCCCCAGTATTTT. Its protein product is CASSQDDRGRQPQYF.

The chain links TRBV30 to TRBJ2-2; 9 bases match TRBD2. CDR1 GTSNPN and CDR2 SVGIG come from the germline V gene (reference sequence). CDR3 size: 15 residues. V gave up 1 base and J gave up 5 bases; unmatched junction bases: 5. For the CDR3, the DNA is TGTGCCTGGAGTGCATTGCGGGGGGGGACCGGGGAGCTGTTTTTT. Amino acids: CAWSALRGGTGELFF.

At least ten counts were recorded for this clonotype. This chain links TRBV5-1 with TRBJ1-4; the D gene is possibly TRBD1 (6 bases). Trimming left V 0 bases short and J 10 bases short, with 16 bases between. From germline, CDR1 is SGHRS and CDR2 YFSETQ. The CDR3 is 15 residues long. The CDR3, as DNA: TGCGCCAGCAGCTTGGGACAGGAAATCCTTGGAAAACTGTTTTTT. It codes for CASSLGQEILGKLFF.

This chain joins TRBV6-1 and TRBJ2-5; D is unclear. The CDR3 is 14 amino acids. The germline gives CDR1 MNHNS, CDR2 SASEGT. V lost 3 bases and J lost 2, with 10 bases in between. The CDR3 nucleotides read TGTGCCAGCAGTGACAGGACGCCGCAAGAGACCCAGTACTTC. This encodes CASSDRTPQETQYF.

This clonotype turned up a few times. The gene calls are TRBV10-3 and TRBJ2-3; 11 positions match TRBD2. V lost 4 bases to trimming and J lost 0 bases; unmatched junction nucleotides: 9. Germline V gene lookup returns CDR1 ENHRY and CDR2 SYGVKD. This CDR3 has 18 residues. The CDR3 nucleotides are TGTGCCATCAGTGTTACTAGCGGGGGTTTAAAGAGCACAGATACGCAGTATTTT. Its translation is CAISVTSGGLKSTDTQYF.